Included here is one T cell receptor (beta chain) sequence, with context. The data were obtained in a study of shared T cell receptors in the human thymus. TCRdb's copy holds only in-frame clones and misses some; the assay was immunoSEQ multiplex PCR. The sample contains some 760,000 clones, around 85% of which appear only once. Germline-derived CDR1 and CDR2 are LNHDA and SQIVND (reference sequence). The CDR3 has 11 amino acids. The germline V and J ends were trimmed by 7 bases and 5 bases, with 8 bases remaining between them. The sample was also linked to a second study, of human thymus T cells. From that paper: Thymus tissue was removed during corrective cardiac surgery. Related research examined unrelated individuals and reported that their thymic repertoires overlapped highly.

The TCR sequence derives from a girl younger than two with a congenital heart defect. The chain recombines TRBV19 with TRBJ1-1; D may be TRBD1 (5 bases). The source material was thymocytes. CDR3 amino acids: CASTGETEAFF. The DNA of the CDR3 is TGTGCCAGTACGGGGGAGACTGAAGCTTTCTTT.